Described below is a single TCR beta chain sequence and its context. Sequencing was performed with immunoSEQ multiplex PCR; in TCRdb, only in-frame clones are kept and a portion is missing. The profile shows about 85,000 clones, roughly 92% of them singletons. The data stem from a study of T cell changes during pregnancy in multiple sclerosis. The CDR3 loop spans 16 amino acids. V shed 4 bases and J shed 2 bases, with 15 bases lying between them. The germline V gene encodes CDR1 SGHDT and CDR2 YYEEEE. Sequencing was performed on peripheral blood, taken in the first trimester of pregnancy. The clonotype was recovered from a female donor with multiple sclerosis, enrolled in a pregnancy study. The V and J genes are TRBV5-6 and TRBJ2-2; tentatively, D is TRBD2 (6 bases). CDR3 bases: TGTGCCAGCAGCCGGAGGGCAGGGACTAACACCGGGGAGCTGTTTTTT. Protein: CASSRRAGTNTGELFF. Supplemented by reference TRBV5-6 and TRBJ2-2, the full variable domain reads DAGVTQSPTHLIKTRGQQVTLRCSPKSGHDTVSWYQQALGQGPQFIFQYYEEEERQRGNFPDRFSGHQFPNYSSELNVNALLLGDSALYLCASSRRAGTNTGELFFGEGSRLTVL.